This T cell receptor (beta chain) was identified during a study of radiation and T cells in renal cell carcinoma. Study details: Nephrectomy followed 15 Gy stereotactic body radiation by 4 weeks.

The data were produced by immunoSEQ multiplex PCR, yet TCRdb's version contains in-frame clones alone and is incomplete. The sample contains 150,000 to 160,000 clones, around 90% of which appear only once. Indicated time point: blood 2 weeks post-SBRT. The treatment denotes: 15 Gy SBRT to primary tumor, nephrectomy 4 weeks later. Between the trimmed V and J ends, which lost 3 bases and 5 bases, there was a span of 10 bases. Germline V gives CDR1 KGHSH, CDR2 LQKENI. The CDR3 has 14 residues. The rearrangement uses TRBV18 and TRBJ1-4; D perhaps matches TRBD1 (5 bases). The clonotype comes from a woman aged 45 to 65 with renal cell carcinoma. Specimen: blood, collected from a patient whose treatment included radiotherapy and nephrectomy. The CDR3 coding sequence is TGTGCCAGCTCACCCCTGGACACGAATGAAAAACTGTTTTTT. Translating gives CASSPLDTNEKLFF.